A single sample is the source of the 12 T cell receptor beta chains below, sequenced in a study of T cell responses to AZD1222 COVID-19 vaccine. Profiling relied on immunoSEQ multiplex PCR, and the TCRdb table lists in-frame clones only, not all of them. Found here are around 160,000 clones, approximately 94% of them singletons; the top ten hold less than 2%. The starting material was peripheral blood, obtained on day 0 of AZD1222 vaccination. These receptors originate from an adult in good health.

In DNA, the CDR3 is TGTGCCAGCAGCTTGGTTACAGGAAACACCATATATTTT. This codes for CASSLVTGNTIYF. The genes are TRBV5-6 and TRBJ1-3; the D is unclear. The V gene's germline CDR1 is SGHDT and CDR2 YYEEEE. CDR3 length: 13 amino acids. V shed 0 bases and J shed 4 bases, with 5 bases lying between them.

Regarding this clone: The sample holds other DNA sequences that translate to the same CDR3. CDR3 loop: CASSLALAGSYNEQFF. In DNA, the CDR3 is TGTGCCAGCAGCTTAGCCCTAGCGGGCTCCTACAATGAGCAGTTCTTC. V usage is TRBV7-9 and J usage is TRBJ2-1, with 8 bases aligning to TRBD2. Germline values: CDR1 SEHNR, CDR2 FQNEAQ (reference sequence). Losses at the gene ends were 0 bases for V and 0 bases for J; bases not matched to a gene: 1. The CDR3 length is 16 residues.

The chain couples TRBV30 to TRBJ1-1, with 7 positions matching TRBD1. The CDR3 has 15 residues. Germline values: CDR1 GTSNPN, CDR2 SVGIG (reference sequence). V trimming: 2 bases; J trimming: 2 bases; junction bases outside the gene matches: 8. The CDR3 spells CAWSPLTGTNTEAFF. The CDR3 region has the DNA TGTGCCTGGAGTCCGCTGACAGGGACTAACACTGAAGCTTTCTTT.

The chain couples TRBV6-5 to TRBJ1-2, with a weak D call TRBD1 (5 bases). The germline V and J ends were trimmed by 1 base and 7 bases, with 16 bases remaining between them. The germline gives CDR1 MNHEY, CDR2 SVGAGI. The CDR3 runs to 15 residues. The CDR3 here is CASSYYLGTQSGYTF. For the CDR3, the DNA is TGTGCCAGCAGTTACTACTTGGGGACTCAGAGTGGCTACACCTTC.

The chain carries TRBV7-9 and TRBJ2-7; D possibly corresponds to TRBD2 (5 bases). Trimming pared 0 bases from V and 9 bases from J, leaving 9 bases between. The CDR3 has 12 residues. From germline, CDR1 is SEHNR and CDR2 FQNEAQ (reference sequence). The CDR3 sequence: CASSLAGETQYF. CDR3 in DNA: TGTGCCAGCAGCTTAGCTGGGGAGACGCAGTACTTC. The full variable domain, with the rest looked up from reference TRBV7-9 and TRBJ2-7, is DTGVSQNPRHKITKRGQNVTFRCDPISEHNRLYWYRQTLGQGPEFLTYFQNEAQLEKSRLLSDRFSAERPKGSFSTLEIQRTEQGDSAMYLCASSLAGETQYFGPGTRLTVT.

J is TRBJ1-1 and V is TRBV25-1, with TRBD1 matching over 8 bases. The CDR3 is 16 amino acids. The ends lost 3 bases at V and 5 bases at J; junction bases unmatched: 11. The germline V gene has CDR1 MGHDK and CDR2 SYGVNS. The CDR3 reads CASSDPGTGPETEAFF. The CDR3 DNA reads TGTGCCAGCAGTGACCCCGGGACAGGCCCGGAGACTGAAGCTTTCTTT.

The chain is built from TRBV7-2 and TRBJ1-2; D is perhaps TRBD1 (5 bases). Germline V gene lookup returns CDR1 SGHTA and CDR2 FQGNSA. With 4 bases removed from V and 2 bases from J, the gap between germline ends came to 11 bases. The length of the CDR3 is 14 residues. The CDR3 protein is CASSWRGENYGYTF. CDR3 nucleotides: TGTGCCAGCAGCTGGAGAGGGGAGAACTATGGCTACACCTTC.

The V and J genes are TRBV9 and TRBJ1-1; D not resolved. V was clipped by 0 bases and J by 1 base, with 4 bases between them. CDR1 is SGDLS and CDR2 is YYNGEE in the germline V gene. The CDR3 length is 13 residues. The CDR3 reads CASSVAPNTEAFF. The CDR3 region has the DNA TGTGCCAGCAGCGTAGCTCCGAACACTGAAGCTTTCTTT.

The rearrangement uses TRBV19 and TRBJ1-2; D not resolved. Trimming pared 7 bases from V and 7 bases from J, leaving 19 bases between. The CDR3 spans 14 residues. The germline gives CDR1 LNHDA, CDR2 SQIVND (reference sequence). CDR3 sequence (DNA): TGTGCCAGTACCTCGGGCCCATTAGAAAGTGGCTACACCTTC. It specifies CASTSGPLESGYTF.

This clone occurred a few times. Other nucleotide sequences in the sample specify the same CDR3. This chain joins TRBV7-9 and TRBJ2-5; D not resolved. V was trimmed by 5 bases and J by 4 bases, leaving 8 bases between them. The germline gives CDR1 SEHNR, CDR2 FQNEAQ (reference sequence). The CDR3 extends over 12 amino acids. CDR3 DNA sequence: TGTGCCAGCAGCCTAGTAGGAGAGACCCAGTACTTC. Its translation: CASSLVGETQYF.

This chain links TRBV6-5 with TRBJ1-5; TRBD1 aligns across 11 bases. The CDR3 runs 14 residues. Germline CDR1 and CDR2: MNHEY and SVGAGI. Losses at the gene ends were 6 bases for V and 7 bases for J; bases not matched to a gene: 5. The CDR3 DNA is TGTGCCAGCAGAGGACAGGGGGCCAGCCAGCCCCAGCATTTT. Translated: CASRGQGASQPQHF.

The rearrangement uses TRBV3-1 (or the pseudogene TRBV3-2) and TRBJ1-3, with 10 positions matching TRBD1. CDR3 length equals 14 residues. The V segment lost 4 bases and the J segment 7 bases; nucleotides outside the gene matches: 4. The germline V gene has CDR1 LGHDT and CDR2 YNNKEL (reference sequence). CDR3 nucleotide sequence: TGTGCCAGCAGCCGGGACAGGGGATATAACACCATATATTTT. Translated, it gives CASSRDRGYNTIYF.